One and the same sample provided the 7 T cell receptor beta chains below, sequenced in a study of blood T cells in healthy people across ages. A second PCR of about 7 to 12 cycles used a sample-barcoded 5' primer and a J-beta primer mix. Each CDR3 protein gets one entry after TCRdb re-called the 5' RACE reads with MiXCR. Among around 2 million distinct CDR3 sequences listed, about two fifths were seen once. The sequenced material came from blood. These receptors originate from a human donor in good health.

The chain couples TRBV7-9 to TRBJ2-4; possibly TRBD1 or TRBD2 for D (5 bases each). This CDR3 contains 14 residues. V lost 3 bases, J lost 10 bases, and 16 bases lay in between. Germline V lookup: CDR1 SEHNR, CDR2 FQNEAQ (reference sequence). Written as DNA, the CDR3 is TGTGCCAGCAGCTTTAGTGACGGGGCCGGGATTCAGTACTTC. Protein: CASSFSDGAGIQYF.

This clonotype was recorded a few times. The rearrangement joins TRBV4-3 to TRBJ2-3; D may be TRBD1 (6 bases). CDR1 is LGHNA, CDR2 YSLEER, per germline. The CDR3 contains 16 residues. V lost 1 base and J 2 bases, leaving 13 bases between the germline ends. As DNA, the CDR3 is TGCGCCAGCAGCCAAGTGGCGACAGGCCCCACAGATACGCAGTATTTT. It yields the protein CASSQVATGPTDTQYF.

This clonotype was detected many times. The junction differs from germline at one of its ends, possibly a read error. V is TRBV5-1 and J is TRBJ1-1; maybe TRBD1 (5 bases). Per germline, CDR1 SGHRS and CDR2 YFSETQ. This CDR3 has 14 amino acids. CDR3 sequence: CASSLAGGGTEAFF. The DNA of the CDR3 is TGTGCCAGCAGCTTAGCGGGGGGAGGGACTGAAGCTTTCTTT.

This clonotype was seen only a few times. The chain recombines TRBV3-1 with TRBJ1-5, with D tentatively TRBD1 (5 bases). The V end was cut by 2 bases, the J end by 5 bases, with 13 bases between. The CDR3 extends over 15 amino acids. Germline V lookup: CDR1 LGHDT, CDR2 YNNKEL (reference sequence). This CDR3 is CASSQFRDQHQPQHF. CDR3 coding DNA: TGTGCCAGCAGCCAATTCAGGGATCAGCATCAGCCCCAGCATTTT.

CDR3 amino acids: CASSPSWGQGRDTQYF. The CDR3 region has the DNA TGCGCCAGCAGCCCCTCCTGGGGACAGGGACGAGATACGCAGTATTTT. The rearrangement joins TRBV4-1 to TRBJ2-3; 9 bases are a match to TRBD1. From germline, CDR1 is MGHRA and CDR2 YSYEKL. The CDR3 totals 16 residues. V dropped 4 bases and J dropped 5; count of bases not matched to a gene: 10.

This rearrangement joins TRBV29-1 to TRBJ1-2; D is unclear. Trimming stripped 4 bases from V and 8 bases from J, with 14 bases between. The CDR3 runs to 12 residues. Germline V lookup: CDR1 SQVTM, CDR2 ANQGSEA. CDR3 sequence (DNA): TGCAGCGTTGGACTATCCCCTGGCGGCTACACCTTC. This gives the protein CSVGLSPGGYTF.

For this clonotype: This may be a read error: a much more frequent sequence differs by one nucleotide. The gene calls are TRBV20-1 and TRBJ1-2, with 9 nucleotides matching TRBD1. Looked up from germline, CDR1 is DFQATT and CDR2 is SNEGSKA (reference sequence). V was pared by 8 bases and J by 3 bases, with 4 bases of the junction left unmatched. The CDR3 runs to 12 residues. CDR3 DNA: TGCAGTTCGGACAGGGGTGACTATGGCTACACCTTC. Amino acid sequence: CSSDRGDYGYTF.